This T cell receptor (beta chain) appears in the sequencing data of a study of human T cells and chemical hapten exposure. Via MiXCR, TCRdb re-called the RACE reads, giving one row per CDR3 protein. Among around 380,000 distinct CDR3 sequences listed, 4.8% were seen once. At least ten counts were recorded for this clonotype. Time point defined: patch test 1, 2 weeks after DPC sensitization. Specified treatment: therapeutic diphenylcyclopropenone sensitization with weekly scalp DPC. Germline loops: CDR1 DFQATT, CDR2 SNEGSKA (reference sequence). This CDR3 comprises 13 residues. Trimming pared 0 bases from V and 4 bases from J, leaving 9 bases between.

This TCR was recovered from a woman aged 50 to 65 with alopecia areata. Some clones in this sample may be carry-over from other donors' samples. The chain links TRBV20-1 to TRBJ1-2, with D unresolved. The sample consisted of whole blood, taken in connection with sensitization to the hapten diphenylcyclopropenone (DPC). The CDR3 DNA reads as TGCAGTGCTAGAGATAAACCCCCCTATGGCTACACCTTC. Translating gives CSARDKPPYGYTF.